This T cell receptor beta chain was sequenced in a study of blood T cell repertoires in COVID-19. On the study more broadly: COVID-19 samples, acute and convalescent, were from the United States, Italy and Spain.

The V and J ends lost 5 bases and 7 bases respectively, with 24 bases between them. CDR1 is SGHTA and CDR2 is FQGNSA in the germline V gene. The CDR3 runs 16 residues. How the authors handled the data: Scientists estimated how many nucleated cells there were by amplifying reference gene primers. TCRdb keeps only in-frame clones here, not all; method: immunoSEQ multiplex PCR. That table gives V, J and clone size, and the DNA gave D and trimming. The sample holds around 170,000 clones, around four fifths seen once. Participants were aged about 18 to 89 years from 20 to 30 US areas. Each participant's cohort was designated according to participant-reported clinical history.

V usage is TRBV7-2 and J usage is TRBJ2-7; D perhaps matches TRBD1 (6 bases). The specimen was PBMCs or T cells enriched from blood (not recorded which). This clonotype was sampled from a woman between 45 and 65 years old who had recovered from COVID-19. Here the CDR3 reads CASSISPGAETGEQYF. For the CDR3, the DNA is TGTGCCAGCAGCATCTCGCCAGGGGCCGAAACTGGGGAGCAGTACTTC.